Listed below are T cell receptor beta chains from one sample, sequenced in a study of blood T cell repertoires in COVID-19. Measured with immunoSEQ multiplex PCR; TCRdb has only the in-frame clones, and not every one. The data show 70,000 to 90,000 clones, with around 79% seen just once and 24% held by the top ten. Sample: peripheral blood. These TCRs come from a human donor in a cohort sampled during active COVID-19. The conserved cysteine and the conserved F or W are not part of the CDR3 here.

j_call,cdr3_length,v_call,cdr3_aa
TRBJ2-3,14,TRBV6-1,ASSVLRAGGTDTQY
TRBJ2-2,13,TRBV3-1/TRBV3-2,ASSQDVGQVGELF
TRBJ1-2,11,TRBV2,ASTSDRGVGYT
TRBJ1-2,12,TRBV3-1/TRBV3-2,ASSQGTVVYGYT
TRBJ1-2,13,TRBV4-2,ASSQGGGTGYGYT
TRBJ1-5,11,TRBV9,ASSAGAGQPQH
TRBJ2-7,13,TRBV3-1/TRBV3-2,ASSQGRQATYEQY
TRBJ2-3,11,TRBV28,ASSLGGTDTQY
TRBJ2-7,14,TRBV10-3,AIGSLGQGAVYEQY
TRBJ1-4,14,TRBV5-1,ASSSAVGGANEKLF
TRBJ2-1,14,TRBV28,ASSLWASGSNNEQF
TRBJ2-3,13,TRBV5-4,ASSWGQGAGDTQY
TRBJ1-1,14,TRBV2,ASSGGQGVWDTEAF
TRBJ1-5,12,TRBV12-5,ASGLQQGNQPQH
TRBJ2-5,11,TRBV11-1,ASSVSGRATQY
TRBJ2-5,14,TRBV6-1,ASSAILAGGKETQY
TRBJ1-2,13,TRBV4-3,ASSQSLLNSYGYT
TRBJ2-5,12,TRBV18,ASSPPTRGETQY
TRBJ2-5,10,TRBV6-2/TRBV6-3,ASSRGGETQY
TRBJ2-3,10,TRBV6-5,ASSQSTDTQY
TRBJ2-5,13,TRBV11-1,ASSPRTARQETQY
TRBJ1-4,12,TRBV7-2,ASSLNPQNEKLF
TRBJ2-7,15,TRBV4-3,ASSQDRRLADTYEQY
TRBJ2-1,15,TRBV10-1,ASSDPGTSPLGNEQF
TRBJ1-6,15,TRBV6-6,ASSLTLRQGYNSPLH
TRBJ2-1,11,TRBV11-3,ASSQGQSNEQF
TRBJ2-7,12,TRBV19,ASSTRQGSYEQY
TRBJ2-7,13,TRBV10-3,AISPLAGGNDEQY
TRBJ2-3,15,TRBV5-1,ASSLVLAGGSTDTQY
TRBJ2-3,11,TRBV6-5,ASSLPGTDTQY
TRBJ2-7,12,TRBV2,ASSEGGQSYEQY
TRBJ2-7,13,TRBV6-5,ASSLTGYSSYEQY
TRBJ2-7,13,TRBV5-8,ASRHGRLDSYEQY
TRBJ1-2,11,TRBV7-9,ASSSDRAFGYT
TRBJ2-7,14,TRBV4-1,ASSQARGTGSYEQY
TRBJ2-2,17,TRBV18,ASSLSTSGSSLDTGELF
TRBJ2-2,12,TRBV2,ASTRGANTGELF
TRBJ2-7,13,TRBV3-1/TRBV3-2,ASSQDARATYEQY
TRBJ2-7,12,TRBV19,ASSIGGRTYEQY
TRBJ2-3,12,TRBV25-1,ASSESGDTDTQY
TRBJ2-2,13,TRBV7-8,ASSLGGGLAGELF
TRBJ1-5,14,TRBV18,ASSPRGQGMGQPQH
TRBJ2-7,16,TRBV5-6,ASSQGPGLAGGTYEQY
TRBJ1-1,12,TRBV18,ASSPTGGRGEAF
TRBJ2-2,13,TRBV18,ASSPPAGVTGELF
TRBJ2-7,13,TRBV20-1,SVSGPRAYQNEQY
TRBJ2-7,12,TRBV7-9,ASSLSGTAYEQY
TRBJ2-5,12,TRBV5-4,ASSWYSGGETQY
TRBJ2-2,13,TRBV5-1,ASSSQTVPTGELF
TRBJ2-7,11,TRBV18,ASFSAVNYEQY
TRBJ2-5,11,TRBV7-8,ASSPVGGETQY
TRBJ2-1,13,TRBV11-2,ASSFLADPYNEQF
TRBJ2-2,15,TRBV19,ASSIGDSARNTGELF
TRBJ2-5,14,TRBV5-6,ASSLLAGAGQETQY
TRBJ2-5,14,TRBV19,ASSIKGPSGPETQY
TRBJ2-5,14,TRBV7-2,ASSLAGRGPGETQY
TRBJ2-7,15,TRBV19,ASSIIHGQVSSYEQY
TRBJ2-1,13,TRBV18,ASSPLAGATNEQF
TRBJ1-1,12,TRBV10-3,AISQWGVNTEAF